Shown below are 26 T cell receptor beta chains from a single sample sequenced in a study of CD8 T cells in Susac syndrome (dated by TCRdb to between 2017 and 2020). The method was the immunoSEQ multiplex PCR assay. RNA was extracted with the RNeasy kit and about 0.5 to 1 ug was reverse transcribed using random hexamers. In TCRdb, the public reads were trimmed at Q25 with fastp and aligned with MiXCR, with productive beta chains retained. All rows with the same CDR3 protein become a single entry with the most common DNA and genes. The sample table shows some 150,000 distinct CDR3 sequences, and more than 85% are seen once. About 0.15% of the sample comes from the top ten. Sample: CD4+ T cells from PBMCs. These receptors were taken from a human donor with Susac syndrome.

V is TRBV4-1 and J is TRBJ2-3, with D perhaps TRBD1 or TRBD2 (5 bases each). The germline V gene has CDR1 MGHRA and CDR2 YSYEKL. V lost 1 base and J lost 8, with 7 bases in between. The length of the CDR3 is 12 residues. The CDR3 spells CASSQVGTTQYF. Written as DNA, the CDR3 is TGCGCCAGCAGCCAAGTAGGGACTACGCAGTATTTT.

J is TRBJ2-3 and V is TRBV15; D gene unclear. With 1 base removed from V and 1 base from J, the gap between germline ends came to 6 bases. The length of the CDR3 is 14 residues. The germline gives CDR1 LNHNV, CDR2 YYDKDF (reference sequence). The CDR3 protein is CATSRVTGTDTQYF. CDR3 sequence (DNA): TGTGCCACCAGCAGAGTAACGGGCACAGATACGCAGTATTTT.

The V call is TRBV25-1, the J call TRBJ2-1; 8 bases fit TRBD2. This CDR3 is 13 amino acids long. J gave up 6 bases and V 4 bases, and 2 bases lay outside the gene matches. The V gene's germline CDR1 is MGHDK and CDR2 SYGVNS. CDR3 sequence (DNA): TGTGCCAGCAGTGTTACTAGCGGCAATGAGCAGTTCTTC. This sequence encodes CASSVTSGNEQFF.

This sequence joins TRBV30 and TRBJ2-1; the D is unclear. Germline CDR1 is GTSNPN and CDR2 is SVGIG (reference sequence). V was shortened by 0 bases and J by 8 bases, with 14 bases between the two germline ends. This CDR3 spans 14 amino acids. The CDR3 DNA sequence: TGTGCCTGGAGTGTACGGCAGAAGGTTGATGAGCAGTTCTTC. Protein sequence: CAWSVRQKVDEQFF.

The V gene is TRBV15, the J gene TRBJ1-6; TRBD1 matches at 7 bases. The germline V gene encodes CDR1 LNHNV and CDR2 YYDKDF (reference sequence). V was pared by 0 bases and J by 7 bases, with 21 bases of the junction left unmatched. The CDR3 extends over 21 amino acids. CDR3 sequence reads: CATSRDLLWDSPSGRNSPLHF. The CDR3 DNA reads as TGTGCCACCAGCAGAGATTTGTTATGGGACAGCCCGTCGGGTCGGAATTCACCCCTCCACTTT.

The chain joins TRBV27 to TRBJ1-2; D possibly corresponds to TRBD1 (6 bases). Germline V gives CDR1 MNHEY, CDR2 SMNVEV (reference sequence). Trimming shortened V by 8 bases and J by 8 bases, and 15 bases separated the two germline ends. The CDR3 contains 12 residues. CDR3 sequence reads: CASYRGGRGYTF. The DNA for the CDR3 is TGTGCCAGCTACCGAGGGGGTCGGGGCTACACCTTC.

The chain recombines TRBV21-1 with TRBJ2-7; the table's D call, TRBD2, has no DNA check behind it. TRBV21-1 is given as a pseudogene. The CDR3 length is 14 residues. CDR3 sequence reads: CASSKDSDSYEQYF. The DNA of the CDR3 is TGTGCCAGCAGCAAGGACTCCGATTCCTACGAGCAGTACTTC.

J is TRBJ2-7 and V is TRBV20-1; D possibly uses TRBD1 or TRBD2 (5 bases each). The CDR3 sequence is 13 residues long. The ends were cut back, 5 bases at V and 3 bases at J, with 14 bases in the middle. From germline, CDR1 is DFQATT and CDR2 SNEGSKA (reference sequence). Here the CDR3 reads CSAGLDSRYEQYF. CDR3 nucleotide sequence: TGCAGTGCTGGACTCGACAGCCGCTACGAGCAGTACTTC.

The genes are TRBV9 and TRBJ2-3; a weak D match, TRBD2 (6 bases). This CDR3 contains 15 residues. V lost 3 bases and J 1 base, leaving 12 bases between the germline ends. Germline V gene sequence: CDR1 SGDLS, CDR2 YYNGEE. CDR3 coding DNA: TGTGCCAGCAGCGACCGGGACTGGGGCACAGATACGCAGTATTTT. Translation gives CASSDRDWGTDTQYF.

The chain links TRBV20-1 to TRBJ1-1; weak D call: TRBD1 (6 bases). CDR1 and CDR2 (germline): DFQATT, SNEGSKA (reference sequence). Trimming removed 4 bases from V and 4 bases from J, with 16 bases in between. The CDR3 consists of 14 residues. CDR3: CSATPPLTGTEAFF. The DNA for the CDR3 is TGCAGTGCTACCCCCCCACTGACAGGCACTGAAGCTTTCTTT.

V and J are TRBV18 and TRBJ1-2, with D perhaps TRBD1 (5 bases). Trimming cost V 5 bases and J 8 bases, with 12 bases left between them. Germline CDR1 KGHSH, CDR2 LQKENI. This CDR3 contains 12 residues. The CDR3: CASSSPTAGYTF. The CDR3 nucleotides read TGTGCCAGCTCATCCCCGACAGCCGGCTACACCTTC.

Note on this clonotype: At one of its ends the junction is not consistent with the germline gene, which may arise from a read error. V and J are TRBV29-1 and TRBJ1-2; no reliable D call. The germline CDR1 and CDR2 sequences are SQVTM and ANQGSEA. The CDR3 is 8 residues long. The CDR3 is CSIELHTF. CDR3 DNA: TGCAGCATTGAGCTACACACCTTC.

V and J are TRBV6-4 and TRBJ2-3, with 7 bases identical to TRBD2. The V gene end was trimmed by 5 bases and the J gene end by 4 bases; junction bases not matched to a gene: 6. In germline, CDR1 is MRHNA, CDR2 SNTAGT. The CDR3 loop spans 14 amino acids. CDR3 amino acids: CASSQAGDADTQYF. DNA for the CDR3: TGTGCCAGCAGTCAGGCGGGAGATGCAGATACGCAGTATTTT.

This rearrangement joins TRBV12-3 or TRBV12-4 to TRBJ2-3; TRBD2 matches at 7 bases. The CDR3 is 12 amino acids. Losses at the gene ends were 7 bases for V and 7 bases for J; bases not matched to a gene: 5. Here the CDR3 DNA reads TGTGCCAGCACCCCTAGCGGAAATACGCAGTATTTT. As protein: CASTPSGNTQYF.

The chain uses TRBV20-1 and TRBJ2-5, with 8 nucleotides matching TRBD2. Germline CDR1 is DFQATT and CDR2 is SNEGSKA (reference sequence). This CDR3 has 13 residues. V shed 3 bases, J shed 5 bases, and the junction held 5 bases outside the gene matches. CDR3 sequence: CSASGRAPETQYF. The CDR3 bases are TGCAGTGCTAGCGGGAGGGCCCCCGAGACCCAGTACTTC.

J is TRBJ2-4 and V is TRBV7-9; perhaps TRBD1 as D (5 bases). Between the trimmed V and J ends, which lost 3 bases and 9 bases, there was a span of 9 bases. This CDR3 has 12 residues. Germline V gene sequence: CDR1 SEHNR, CDR2 FQNEAQ (reference sequence). CDR3 amino acids: CASSLQGVIQYF. The DNA of the CDR3 is TGTGCCAGCAGCTTGCAGGGTGTCATTCAGTACTTC.

The chain carries TRBV7-6 and TRBJ2-6; tentative D call: TRBD2 (5 bases). With 1 base removed from V and 1 base from J, the gap between germline ends came to 8 bases. Per the germline V gene, CDR1 is SGHVS and CDR2 is FNYEAQ. This CDR3 is 16 amino acids long. The CDR3 DNA reads as TGTGCCAGCAGCTTAGGGACTTCTTCTGGGGCCAACGTCCTGACTTTC. It specifies CASSLGTSSGANVLTF. The entire variable domain, with the rest obtained from reference TRBV7-6 and TRBJ2-6, is as follows: GAGVSQSPRYKVTKRGQDVALRCDPISGHVSLYWYRQALGQGPEFLTYFNYEAQQDKSGLPNDRFSAERPEGSISTLTIQRTEQRDSAMYRCASSLGTSSGANVLTFGAGSRLTVL.

The J gene is TRBJ2-1, the V gene TRBV20-1; 8 bases line up with TRBD2. With 7 bases clipped from V and 5 bases from J, the junction kept 13 bases outside the gene matches. The CDR3 loop spans 15 amino acids. Germline values: CDR1 DFQATT, CDR2 SNEGSKA (reference sequence). The CDR3, as DNA: TGCAGTGGGGAATCAGGGACTAGAAAGAACAATGAGCAGTTCTTC. Translating gives CSGESGTRKNNEQFF.

The chain couples TRBV7-2 to TRBJ2-1; no firm D call. The V end was cut by 6 bases, the J end by 10 bases, with 19 bases between. The CDR3 runs 14 residues. Germline lookup yields CDR1 SGHTA and CDR2 FQGNSA. The CDR3 is CASSQRLGIGEQFF. The CDR3 DNA reads as TGTGCCAGCAGTCAAAGACTGGGGATTGGGGAGCAGTTCTTC. Full variable domain (missing parts from reference TRBV7-2 and TRBJ2-1): GAGVSQSPSNKVTEKGKDVELRCDPISGHTALYWYRQSLGQGLEFLIYFQGNSAPDKSGLPSDRFSAERTGGSVSTLTIQRTQQEDSAVYLCASSQRLGIGEQFFGPGTRLTVL.

Here the CDR3 DNA reads TGTGCCAGCAGTGCACGAAGGACAGGGCGGTTTCTCACCGGGGAGCTGTTTTTT. It translates to CASSARRTGRFLTGELFF. The chain couples TRBV6-1 to TRBJ2-2, with TRBD1 matching 8 bases. J gave up 4 bases and V 4 bases, and 14 bases lay outside the gene matches. CDR3 length: 18 residues. Germline V gene data show CDR1 as MNHNS and CDR2 as SASEGT.

This clonotype occurred a few times. CDR3 nucleotides: TGCGCCAGCAGCAAGGGGACTTACCGCACAGATACGCAGTATTTT. It translates to CASSKGTYRTDTQYF. The J gene is TRBJ2-3, the V gene TRBV4-3; weak D call: TRBD2 (6 bases). The CDR3 consists of 15 residues. With 5 bases removed from V and 1 base from J, the gap between germline ends came to 13 bases. Germline V lookup: CDR1 LGHNA, CDR2 YSLEER.

The gene calls are TRBV25-1 and TRBJ1-1, with D possibly being TRBD1 (6 bases). Germline CDR1 MGHDK, CDR2 SYGVNS. CDR3 length: 17 residues. Deletions cut 4 bases from V and 5 bases from J, with 23 bases between. CDR3 residues: CASSVGGGWKGKTEAFF. The CDR3 region has the DNA TGTGCCAGCAGTGTTGGGGGCGGGTGGAAGGGGAAGACTGAAGCTTTCTTT.

V usage is TRBV4-3 and J usage is TRBJ1-5; the D gene is possibly TRBD1 (5 bases). Trimming removed 0 bases at V and 9 bases at J, with 15 bases between. Germline CDR1 LGHNA, CDR2 YSLEER. This CDR3 is built from 15 residues. The CDR3, as DNA: TGCGCCAGCAGCCAAGATCCGTGGAAAGGGGCGCCCCAGCATTTT. Translating it yields CASSQDPWKGAPQHF.

The chain carries TRBV10-3 and TRBJ1-2; D gene ambiguous. The CDR3 is 13 amino acids. Germline-derived CDR1 and CDR2 are ENHRY and SYGVKD. Deletions cut 7 bases from V and 4 bases from J, with 13 bases between. Written as DNA, the CDR3 is TGTGCCATCACCCTAGGAAGCTCCTATGGCTACACCTTC. Translating gives CAITLGSSYGYTF.

This clonotype has only one observation. The V and J genes are TRBV19 and TRBJ2-2; D is possibly TRBD1 (7 bases). The CDR3 contains 16 residues. Trimming stripped 7 bases from V and 1 base from J, with 16 bases between. Germline CDR1 reads LNHDA; CDR2 reads SQIVND (reference sequence). This CDR3 is CASTRTGGMNTGELFF. The CDR3 bases are TGTGCCAGTACCAGGACAGGCGGGATGAACACCGGGGAGCTGTTTTTT.

The J gene is TRBJ1-2, the V gene TRBV5-1, with 7 bases lining up with TRBD1. CDR1 and CDR2 from the germline V gene are SGHRS and YFSETQ. This CDR3 region has 13 residues. V shed 4 bases, J shed 7 bases, and the junction held 7 bases outside the gene matches. CDR3 bases: TGCGCCAGCAGCACCGACAGGGATCGTGGCTACACCTTC. It codes for CASSTDRDRGYTF.